This T cell receptor (beta chain) is drawn from a study of shared clonotypes between healthy human individuals. Overall study: Those who served as donors were a couple of women and a few men between the ages of 18 and 49.

Naive CD4+ cells were CD45RA-selected; the remaining cells were memory. CDR1 is MNHNY and CDR2 is SVGAGI in the germline V gene (reference sequence). The V end lost 7 bases, the J end lost 0 bases, and 16 bases lay between the germline ends. The CDR3 extends over 16 amino acids. The table came from immunoSEQ multiplex PCR; TCRdb's copy has only in-frame clones and leaves some out. Of roughly 1 million clones in the sample, around 82% are singletons; the top ten hold around 0.47%. This TCR came from a young man in good health. Some clones in this sample may be carry-over from other donors' samples. The sequenced sample consisted of memory CD4+ T cells from PBMCs. Subset in this sample: CD45RA-negative fraction. The rearrangement uses TRBV6-6 and TRBJ2-1, with D uncertain. CDR3 sequence (DNA): TGTGCCAGCACCTCCGAGGTGGAGAGCTCCTACAATGAGCAGTTCTTC. Translation: CASTSEVESSYNEQFF.